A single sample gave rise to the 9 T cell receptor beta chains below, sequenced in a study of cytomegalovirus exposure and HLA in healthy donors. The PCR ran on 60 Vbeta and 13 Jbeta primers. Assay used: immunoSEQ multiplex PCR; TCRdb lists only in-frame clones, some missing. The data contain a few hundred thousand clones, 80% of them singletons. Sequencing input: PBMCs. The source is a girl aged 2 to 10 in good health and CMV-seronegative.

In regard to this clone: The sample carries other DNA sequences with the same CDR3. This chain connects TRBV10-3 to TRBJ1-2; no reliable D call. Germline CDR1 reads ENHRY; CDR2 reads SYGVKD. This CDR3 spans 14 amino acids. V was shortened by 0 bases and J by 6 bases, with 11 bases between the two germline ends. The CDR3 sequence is CAISESWAQNGYTF. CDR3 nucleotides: TGTGCCATCAGTGAGTCGTGGGCACAGAATGGCTACACCTTC.

DNA for the CDR3: TGTGCCAGCAGTTCGGACAGGGGATATACCGGGGAGCTGTTTTTT. It codes for CASSSDRGYTGELFF. The chain employs TRBV2 and TRBJ2-2, with 9 bases aligning to TRBD1. Losses at the gene ends were 5 bases for V and 5 bases for J; bases not matched to a gene: 6. The CDR3 covers 15 residues. The germline CDR1 and CDR2 sequences are SNHLY and FYNNEI.

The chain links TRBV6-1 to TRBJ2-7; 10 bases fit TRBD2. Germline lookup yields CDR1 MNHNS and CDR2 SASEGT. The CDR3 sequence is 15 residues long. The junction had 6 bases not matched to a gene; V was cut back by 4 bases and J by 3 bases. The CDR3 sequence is CASSVASGRGYEQYF. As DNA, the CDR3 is TGTGCCAGCAGTGTTGCTAGCGGGAGAGGCTACGAGCAGTACTTC.

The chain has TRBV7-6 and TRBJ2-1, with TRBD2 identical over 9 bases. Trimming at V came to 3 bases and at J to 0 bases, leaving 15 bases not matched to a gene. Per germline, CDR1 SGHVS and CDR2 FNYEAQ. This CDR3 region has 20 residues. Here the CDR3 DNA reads TGTGCCAGCAGCTTCCGGGGGGCTAGCGGGGCCTTAAGCTCCTACAATGAGCAGTTCTTC. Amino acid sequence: CASSFRGASGALSSYNEQFF. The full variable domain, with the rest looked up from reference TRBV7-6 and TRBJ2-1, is GAGVSQSPRYKVTKRGQDVALRCDPISGHVSLYWYRQALGQGPEFLTYFNYEAQQDKSGLPNDRFSAERPEGSISTLTIQRTEQRDSAMYRCASSFRGASGALSSYNEQFFGPGTRLTVL.

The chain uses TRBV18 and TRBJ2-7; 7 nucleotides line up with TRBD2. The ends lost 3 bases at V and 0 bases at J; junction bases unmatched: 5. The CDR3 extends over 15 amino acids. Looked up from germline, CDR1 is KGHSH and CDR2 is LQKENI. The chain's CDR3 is CASSPTAGSSYEQYF. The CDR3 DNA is TGTGCCAGCTCACCTACAGCGGGGAGCTCCTACGAGCAGTACTTC.

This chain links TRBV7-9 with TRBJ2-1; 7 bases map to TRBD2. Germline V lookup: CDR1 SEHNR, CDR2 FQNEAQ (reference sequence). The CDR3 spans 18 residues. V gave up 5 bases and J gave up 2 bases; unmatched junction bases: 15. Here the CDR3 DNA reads TGTGCCAGCAGCGACGGCCGGCGGGAGACCCCCCCCTACAATGAGCAGTTCTTC. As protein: CASSDGRRETPPYNEQFF.

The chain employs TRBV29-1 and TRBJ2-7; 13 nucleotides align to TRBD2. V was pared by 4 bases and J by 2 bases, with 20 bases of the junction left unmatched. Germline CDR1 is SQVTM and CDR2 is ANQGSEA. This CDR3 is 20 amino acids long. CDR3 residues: CSVAVRIGLAGVWVPYEQYF. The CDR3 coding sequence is TGCAGCGTTGCTGTCAGAATCGGACTAGCGGGAGTCTGGGTCCCCTACGAGCAGTACTTC.

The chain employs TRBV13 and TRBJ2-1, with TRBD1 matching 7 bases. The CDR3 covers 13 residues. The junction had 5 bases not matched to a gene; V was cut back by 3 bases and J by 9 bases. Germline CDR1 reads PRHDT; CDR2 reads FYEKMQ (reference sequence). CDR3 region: CASSFGQVCEQFF. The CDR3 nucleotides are TGTGCCAGCAGCTTCGGACAGGTATGTGAGCAGTTCTTC. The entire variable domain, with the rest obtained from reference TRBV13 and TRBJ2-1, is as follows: AAGVIQSPRHLIKEKRETATLKCYPIPRHDTVYWYQQGPGQDPQFLISFYEKMQSDKGSIPDRFSAQQFSDYHSELNMSSLELGDSALYFCASSFGQVCEQFFGPGTRLTVL.

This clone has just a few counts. The CDR3 region is CASSWGQGTYEQYF. DNA of the CDR3: TGCGCCAGCAGCTGGGGACAGGGTACCTACGAGCAGTACTTC. The chain couples TRBV5-1 to TRBJ2-7; 9 positions match TRBD1. This CDR3 contains 14 residues. Germline values: CDR1 SGHRS, CDR2 YFSETQ. V was clipped by 3 bases and J by 2 bases; unmatched bases: 3.